The T cell receptor (beta chain) described here comes from a study of CD8+ T cells in alopecia areata. Study results and limitations: Tofacitinib significantly lowered scalp clonality and expanded CD8+ clones among the top 100. Higher clonality than in normal scalp was seen in lesional scalp, especially alopecia totalis/universalis. Sequencing of scalp samples also includes resident alphabeta T cells from normal skin.

About this clone itself: Its antigen is not known. This same CDR3 is encoded by further DNA sequences in the sample.

Sequencing used cDNA as its template, made by extracting RNA and reverse transcribing it. The data were produced by immunoSEQ multiplex PCR, yet TCRdb's version contains in-frame clones alone and is incomplete. This repertoire shows roughly 150,000 clones, roughly 52% found once; its top ten account for 15% to 20%. As for treatment: oral pan-JAK inhibitor, 5-10 mg twice daily. Peripheral blood and lesional scalp punch biopsies came from alopecia areata patients. The V gene lost 0 bases and the J gene lost 0 bases, with 3 bases spanning the gap. This CDR3 has 13 amino acids. Per germline, CDR1 MNHEY and CDR2 SVGAGI.

The V gene is TRBV6-5, the J gene TRBJ2-7; D unresolved. Sequencing was performed on CD8+ T cells sorted from blood, taken at week 4, from a patient treated with tofacitinib. The TCR sequence derives from a human donor with alopecia areata. CDR3 protein: CASSYSASYEQYF. CDR3 sequence (DNA): TGTGCCAGCAGTTACTCAGCCTCCTACGAGCAGTACTTC.